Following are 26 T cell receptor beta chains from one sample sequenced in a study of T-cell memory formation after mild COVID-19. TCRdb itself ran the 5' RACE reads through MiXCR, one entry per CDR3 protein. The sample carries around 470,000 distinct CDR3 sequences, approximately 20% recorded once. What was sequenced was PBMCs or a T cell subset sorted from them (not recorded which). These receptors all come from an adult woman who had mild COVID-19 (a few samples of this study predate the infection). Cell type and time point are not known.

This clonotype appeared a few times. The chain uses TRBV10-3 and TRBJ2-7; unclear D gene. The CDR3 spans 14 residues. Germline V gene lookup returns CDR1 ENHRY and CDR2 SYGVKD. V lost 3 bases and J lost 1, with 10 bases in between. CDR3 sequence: CAISEGQASYEQYF. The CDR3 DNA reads TGTGCCATCAGTGAAGGGCAGGCGTCCTACGAGCAGTACTTC.

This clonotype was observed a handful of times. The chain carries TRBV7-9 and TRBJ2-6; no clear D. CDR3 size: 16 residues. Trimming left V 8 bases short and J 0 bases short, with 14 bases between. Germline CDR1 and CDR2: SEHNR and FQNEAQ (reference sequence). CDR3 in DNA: TGTGCCAGCCGCGGACCGACCTTCTCTGGGGCCAACGTCCTGACTTTC. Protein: CASRGPTFSGANVLTF.

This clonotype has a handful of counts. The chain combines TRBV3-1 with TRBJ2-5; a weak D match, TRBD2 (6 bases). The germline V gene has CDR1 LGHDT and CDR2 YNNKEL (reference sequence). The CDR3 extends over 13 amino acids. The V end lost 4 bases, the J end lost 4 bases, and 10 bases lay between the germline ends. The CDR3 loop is CASSRRGAETQYF. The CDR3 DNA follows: TGTGCCAGCAGCCGGAGGGGCGCAGAGACCCAGTACTTC.

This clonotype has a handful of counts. The CDR3 DNA sequence: TGCGCCAGCAGCCAAGACCCACCCCCGGGACTAGCACTTACCCCAGAGACCCAGTACTTC. Protein product: CASSQDPPPGLALTPETQYF. The rearrangement uses TRBV4-3 and TRBJ2-5; 9 bases are shared with TRBD2. Trimming removed 0 bases from V and 4 bases from J; junction bases left unmatched: 18. The CDR3 is 20 residues long. Germline values: CDR1 LGHNA, CDR2 YSLEER.

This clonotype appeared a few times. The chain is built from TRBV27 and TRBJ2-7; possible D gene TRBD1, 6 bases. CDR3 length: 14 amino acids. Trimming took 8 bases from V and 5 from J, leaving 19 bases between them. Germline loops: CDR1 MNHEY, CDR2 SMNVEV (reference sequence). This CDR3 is CASSARGEGDEQYF. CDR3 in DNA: TGTGCCAGCTCAGCCAGGGGTGAGGGGGACGAGCAGTACTTC.

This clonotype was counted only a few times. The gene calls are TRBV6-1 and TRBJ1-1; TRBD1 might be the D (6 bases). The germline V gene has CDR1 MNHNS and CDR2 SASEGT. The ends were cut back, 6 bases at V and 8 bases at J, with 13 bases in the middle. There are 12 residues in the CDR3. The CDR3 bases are TGTGCCAGCAGGGCCGGGACATTGGAAGCTTTCTTT. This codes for CASRAGTLEAFF.

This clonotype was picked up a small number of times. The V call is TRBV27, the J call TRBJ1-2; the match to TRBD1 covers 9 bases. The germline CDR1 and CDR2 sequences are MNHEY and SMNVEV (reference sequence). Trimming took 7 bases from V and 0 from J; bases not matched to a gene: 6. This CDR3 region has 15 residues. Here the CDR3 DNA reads TGTGCCAGCAAACCAGACAGGGGGGCTAACTATGGCTACACCTTC. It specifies CASKPDRGANYGYTF.

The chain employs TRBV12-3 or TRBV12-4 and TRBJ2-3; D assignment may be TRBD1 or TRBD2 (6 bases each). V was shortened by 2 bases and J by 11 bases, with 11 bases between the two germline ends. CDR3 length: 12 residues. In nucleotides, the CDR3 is TGTGCCAGCAGTTTAAGGGGGGCCCAGCAGTATTTT. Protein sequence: CASSLRGAQQYF.

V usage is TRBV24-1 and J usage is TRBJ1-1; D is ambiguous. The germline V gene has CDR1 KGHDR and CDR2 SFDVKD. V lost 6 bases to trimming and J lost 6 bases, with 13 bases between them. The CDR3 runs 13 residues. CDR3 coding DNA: TGTGCCACCAGTTCCCTGTTTCCACCTGAAGCTTTCTTT. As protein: CATSSLFPPEAFF.

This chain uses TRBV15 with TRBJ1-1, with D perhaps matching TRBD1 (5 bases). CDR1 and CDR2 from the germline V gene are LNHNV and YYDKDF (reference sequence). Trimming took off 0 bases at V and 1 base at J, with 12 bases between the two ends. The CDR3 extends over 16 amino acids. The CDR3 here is CATSRDLGAQNTEAFF. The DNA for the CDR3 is TGTGCCACCAGCAGAGATCTCGGGGCCCAGAACACTGAAGCTTTCTTT.

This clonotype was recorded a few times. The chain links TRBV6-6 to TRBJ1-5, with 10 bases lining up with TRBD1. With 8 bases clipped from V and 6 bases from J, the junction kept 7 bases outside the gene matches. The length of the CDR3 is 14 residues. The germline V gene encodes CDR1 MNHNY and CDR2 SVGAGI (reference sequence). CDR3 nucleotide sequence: TGTGCCAGCCGCGGACAGGGGGATCGTCAGCCCCAGCATTTT. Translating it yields CASRGQGDRQPQHF.

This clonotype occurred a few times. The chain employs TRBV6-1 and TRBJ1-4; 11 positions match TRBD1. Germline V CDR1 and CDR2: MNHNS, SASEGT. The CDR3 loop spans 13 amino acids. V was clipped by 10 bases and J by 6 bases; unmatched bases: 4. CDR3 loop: CATEGQGDEKLFF. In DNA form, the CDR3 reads TGTGCCACCGAGGGACAGGGGGATGAAAAACTGTTTTTT.

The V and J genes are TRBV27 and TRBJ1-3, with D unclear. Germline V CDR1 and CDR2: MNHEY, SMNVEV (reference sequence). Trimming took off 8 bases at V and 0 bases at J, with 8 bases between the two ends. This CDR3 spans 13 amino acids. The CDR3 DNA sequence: TGTGCCAGCCGTCCACTCTCTGGAAACACCATATATTTT. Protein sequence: CASRPLSGNTIYF.

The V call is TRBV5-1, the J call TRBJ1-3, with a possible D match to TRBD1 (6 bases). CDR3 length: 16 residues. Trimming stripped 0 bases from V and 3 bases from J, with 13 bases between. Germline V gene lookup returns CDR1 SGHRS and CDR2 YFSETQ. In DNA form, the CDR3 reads TGCGCCAGCAGCTTGGCCGCGGGGACACTTGGAAACACCATATATTTT. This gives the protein CASSLAAGTLGNTIYF.

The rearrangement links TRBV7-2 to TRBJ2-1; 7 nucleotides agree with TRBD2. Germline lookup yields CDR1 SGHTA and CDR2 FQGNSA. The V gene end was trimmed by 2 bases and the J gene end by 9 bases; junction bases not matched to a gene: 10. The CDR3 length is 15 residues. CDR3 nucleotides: TGTGCCAGCAGCTTATGGCTAGCGGTCCTTAGTGAGCAGTTCTTC. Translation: CASSLWLAVLSEQFF.

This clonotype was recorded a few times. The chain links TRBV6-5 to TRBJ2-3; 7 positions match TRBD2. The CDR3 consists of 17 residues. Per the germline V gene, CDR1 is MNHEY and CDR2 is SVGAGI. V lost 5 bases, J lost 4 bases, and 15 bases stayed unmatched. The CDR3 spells CASSPSLGKGGADTQYF. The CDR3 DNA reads TGTGCCAGCAGTCCTAGTTTGGGGAAGGGAGGGGCAGATACGCAGTATTTT.

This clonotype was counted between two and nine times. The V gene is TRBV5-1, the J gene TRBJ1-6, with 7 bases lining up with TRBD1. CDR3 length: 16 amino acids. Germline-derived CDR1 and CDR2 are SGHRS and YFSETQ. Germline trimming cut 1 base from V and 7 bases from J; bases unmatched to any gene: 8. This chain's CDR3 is CASSLQGVGGNSPLHF. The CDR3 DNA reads TGCGCCAGCAGCTTGCAGGGGGTTGGAGGGAATTCACCCCTCCACTTT.

The CDR3, as DNA: TGCAGTGCTCCCTCCGGCAGGGGCAATCAGCCCCAGCATTTT. Protein: CSAPSGRGNQPQHF. The genes are TRBV20-1 and TRBJ1-5, with D possibly matching TRBD1 (5 bases). This CDR3 has 14 amino acids. Germline CDR1 DFQATT, CDR2 SNEGSKA (reference sequence). With 5 bases removed from V and 2 bases from J, the gap between germline ends came to 13 bases.

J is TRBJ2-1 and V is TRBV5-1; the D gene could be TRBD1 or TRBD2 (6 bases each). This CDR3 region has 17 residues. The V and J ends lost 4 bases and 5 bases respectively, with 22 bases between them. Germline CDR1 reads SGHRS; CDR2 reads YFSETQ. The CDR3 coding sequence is TGCGCCAGCAGCCGGGGAGAGGGGGGCGGGATCGACAATGAGCAGTTCTTC. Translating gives CASSRGEGGGIDNEQFF. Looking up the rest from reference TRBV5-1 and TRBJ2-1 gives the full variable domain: KAGVTQTPRYLIKTRGQQVTLSCSPISGHRSVSWYQQTPGQGLQFLFEYFSETQRNKGNFPGRFSGRQFSNSRSEMNVSTLELGDSALYLCASSRGEGGGIDNEQFFGPGTRLTVL.

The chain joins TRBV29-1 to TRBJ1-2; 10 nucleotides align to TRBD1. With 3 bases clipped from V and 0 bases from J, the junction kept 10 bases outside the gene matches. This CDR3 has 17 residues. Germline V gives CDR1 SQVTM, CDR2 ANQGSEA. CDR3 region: CSVDLALDRGTNYGYTF. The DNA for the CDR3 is TGCAGCGTTGACCTCGCTCTGGACAGGGGGACTAACTATGGCTACACCTTC.

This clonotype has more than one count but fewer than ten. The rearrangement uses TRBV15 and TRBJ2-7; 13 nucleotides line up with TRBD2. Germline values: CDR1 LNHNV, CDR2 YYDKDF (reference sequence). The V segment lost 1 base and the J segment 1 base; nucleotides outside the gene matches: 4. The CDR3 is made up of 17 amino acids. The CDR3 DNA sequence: TGTGCCACCAGCAGAGGCTGGGGACTAGCGGGATCCTACGAGCAGTACTTC. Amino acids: CATSRGWGLAGSYEQYF.

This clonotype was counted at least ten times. CDR3 loop: CASTRGNTIYF. CDR3 DNA: TGTGCCAGCACCCGTGGAAACACCATATATTTT. The V call is TRBV6-5, the J call TRBJ1-3; D unresolved. Trimming cost V 7 bases and J 3 bases, with 4 bases left between them. This CDR3 has 11 amino acids. Germline CDR1 is MNHEY and CDR2 is SVGAGI.

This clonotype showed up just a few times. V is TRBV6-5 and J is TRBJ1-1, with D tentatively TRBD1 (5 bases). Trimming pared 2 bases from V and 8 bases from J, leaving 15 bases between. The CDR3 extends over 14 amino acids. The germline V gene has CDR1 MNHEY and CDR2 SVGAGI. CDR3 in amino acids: CASSYPGGGGEAFF. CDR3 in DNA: TGTGCCAGCAGTTACCCCGGGGGGGGAGGGGAAGCTTTCTTT.

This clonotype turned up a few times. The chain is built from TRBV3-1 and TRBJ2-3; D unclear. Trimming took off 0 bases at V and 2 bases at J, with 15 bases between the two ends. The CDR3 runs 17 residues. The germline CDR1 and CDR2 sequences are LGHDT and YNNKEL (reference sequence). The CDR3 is CASSQEVLSAITDTQYF. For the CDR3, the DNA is TGTGCCAGCAGCCAAGAGGTCTTAAGTGCCATCACAGATACGCAGTATTTT.

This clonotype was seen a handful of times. The CDR3 reads CASSATGGPDYGYTF. The CDR3 coding sequence is TGTGCCAGCAGTGCAACAGGGGGGCCGGACTATGGCTACACCTTC. V gene TRBV2 combines with J gene TRBJ1-2; 8 nucleotides agree with TRBD1. The CDR3 is 15 residues long. The germline CDR1 and CDR2 sequences are SNHLY and FYNNEI. The V gene end was trimmed by 4 bases and the J gene end by 3 bases; junction bases not matched to a gene: 7.

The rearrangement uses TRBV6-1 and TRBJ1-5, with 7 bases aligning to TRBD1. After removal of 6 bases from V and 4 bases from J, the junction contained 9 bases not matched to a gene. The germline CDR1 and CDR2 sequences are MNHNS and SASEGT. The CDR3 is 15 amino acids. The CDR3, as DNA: TGTGCCAGCAGCATTACAGGGGTTTCTAATCAGCCCCAGCATTTT. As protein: CASSITGVSNQPQHF.